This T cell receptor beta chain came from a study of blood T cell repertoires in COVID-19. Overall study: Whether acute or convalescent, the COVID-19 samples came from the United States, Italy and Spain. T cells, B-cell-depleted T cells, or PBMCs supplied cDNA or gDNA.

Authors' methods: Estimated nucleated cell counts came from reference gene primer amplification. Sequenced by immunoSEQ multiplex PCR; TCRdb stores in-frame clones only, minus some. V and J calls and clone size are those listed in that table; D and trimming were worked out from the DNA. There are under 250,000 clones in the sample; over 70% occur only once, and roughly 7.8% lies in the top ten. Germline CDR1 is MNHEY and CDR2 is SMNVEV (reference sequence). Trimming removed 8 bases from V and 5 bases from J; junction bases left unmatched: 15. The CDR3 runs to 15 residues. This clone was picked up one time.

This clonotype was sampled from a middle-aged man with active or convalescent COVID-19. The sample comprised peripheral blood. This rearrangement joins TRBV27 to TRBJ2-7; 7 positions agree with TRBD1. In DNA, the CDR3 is TGTGCCAGCGCCAGACAGGGCCCCTTTGGAAACGAGCAGTACTTC. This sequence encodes CASARQGPFGNEQYF.